The next 5 T cell receptor beta chains were all read from a single sample in a study of post-analysis software for immune sequencing data. General study findings and limits: Five TRBV segments, including TRBV5-6, TRBV5-1 and TRBV20-1, were more frequent in patients than controls.

No antigen is known for these receptors. cDNA libraries for TCR beta contained unique molecular identifiers. Each CDR3 protein is one row after TCRdb ran MiXCR on the PCR reads. The table includes approximately 250,000 distinct CDR3 sequences, less than 40% detected once. Input material: blood. These receptors originate from a girl aged 5-17 years with multiple sclerosis.

Regarding this clonotype: Being one base from a much bigger clone, this may be a read error. This rearrangement joins TRBV2 to TRBJ2-4; D may be TRBD1 or TRBD2 (5 bases each). This CDR3 comprises 11 residues. CDR1 and CDR2 (germline): SNHLY, FYNNEI. Deletions cut 3 bases from V and 15 bases from J, with 12 bases between. The CDR3 loop reads CASSDGGTLYF. For the CDR3, the DNA is TGTGCCAGCAGTGATGGGGGTACCCTGTACTTC. The whole variable domain, filled in from reference TRBV2 and TRBJ2-4, reads EPEVTQTPSHQVTQMGQEVILRCVPISNHLYFYWYRQILGQKVEFLVSFYNNEISEKSEIFDDQFSVERPDGSNFTLKIRSTKLEDSAMYFCASSDGGTLYFGAGTRLSVL.

The V gene is TRBV9, the J gene TRBJ2-1; possible D gene TRBD2, 6 bases. CDR1 is SGDLS and CDR2 is YYNGEE in the germline V gene. This CDR3 has 14 amino acids. V was shortened by 3 bases and J by 4 bases, with 11 bases between the two germline ends. CDR3 region: CASSGVAVYNEQFF. The CDR3 DNA sequence: TGTGCCAGCAGCGGAGTAGCGGTTTACAATGAGCAGTTCTTC. Based on the CDR3 plus reference TRBV9 and TRBJ2-1, the full variable domain is DSGVTQTPKHLITATGQRVTLRCSPRSGDLSVYWYQQSLDQGLQFLIQYYNGEERAKGNILERFSAQQFPDLHSELNLSSLELGDSALYFCASSGVAVYNEQFFGPGTRLTVL.

This clonotype showed up just a few times. A much larger clone differs by one base, so this may be a read error. This chain connects TRBV5-1 to TRBJ2-7; 14 positions match TRBD2. Looked up from germline, CDR1 is SGHRS and CDR2 is YFSETQ. This CDR3 is 15 amino acids long. The CDR3 region is CASSMGLAGAYERYF. Written as DNA, the CDR3 is TGCGCCAGCAGCATGGGACTAGCGGGAGCATACGAGCGGTACTTC.

A note on this clonotype: Since a much larger clone is just one base distant, this may be a read error. The chain is built from TRBV25-1 and TRBJ2-1, with no clear D. Germline loops: CDR1 MGHDK, CDR2 SYGVNS. CDR3 size: 13 residues. The ends were cut back, 11 bases at V and 0 bases at J, with 11 bases in the middle. The CDR3 loop reads CAVGVNSYNEQFF. CDR3 DNA: TGTGCCGTCGGTGTCAACTCCTACAATGAGCAGTTCTTC.

The J gene is TRBJ2-3, the V gene TRBV10-3; maybe TRBD2 (5 bases). CDR3 size: 14 residues. V was trimmed by 6 bases and J by 2 bases, leaving 12 bases between them. CDR1 and CDR2 from the germline V gene are ENHRY and SYGVKD. The CDR3 DNA is TGTGCCATCAGAGAGGGATGGAACACAGATACGCAGTATTTT. Translating gives CAIREGWNTDTQYF.